Each of the 5 T cell receptor beta chains below was sequenced from the same sample in a study of blood T cell repertoires in COVID-19 (dated by TCRdb to the early 2020s). The receptor library was made with the immunoSEQ multiplex PCR assay. TCRdb stores this immuneACCESS table with in-frame sequences only. Part of the clones is absent; in the studies checked, under half of the shortfall reflects unresolved V genes, and no reason is known for the rest. A total of 300,000 to 450,000 clones appear in this sample, 80% to 90% of them only once. About 2.1% of the sample is held by the ten biggest clonotypes. Sequencing used PBMCs or T cells enriched from blood (not recorded which). Receptors originate from a man aged 35-49 years in a cohort exposed to, infected with or recovered from COVID-19 (not recorded which).

The gene calls are TRBV28 and TRBJ2-1, with TRBD2 matching over 10 bases. The CDR3 is made up of 16 amino acids. The V and J ends lost 5 bases and 2 bases, in that order; junction bases with no gene match: 6. CDR1 is MDHEN, CDR2 SYDVKM, per germline. The CDR3 DNA follows: TGTGCCAGCAGTGCCCCCGGGACTAGCGCCTACAATGAGCAGTTCTTC. Its translation: CASSAPGTSAYNEQFF.

The CDR3 reads CAWIASGIRGEQYF. CDR3 in DNA: TGTGCCTGGATTGCTAGCGGGATTCGGGGGGAGCAGTACTTC. This chain uses TRBV30 with TRBJ2-7, with 9 bases aligning to TRBD2. The V gene's germline CDR1 is GTSNPN and CDR2 SVGIG (reference sequence). The V gene end was trimmed by 4 bases and the J gene end by 7 bases; junction bases not matched to a gene: 11. The CDR3 consists of 14 residues.

The chain employs TRBV11-2 and TRBJ2-1, with 10 bases lining up with TRBD2. Germline-derived CDR1 and CDR2 are SGHAT and FQNNGV. With V trimmed by 5 bases and J by 8 bases, 6 bases remained unmatched. The CDR3 covers 14 residues. The CDR3 region is CASSQTSGSDEQFF. CDR3 sequence (DNA): TGTGCCAGCAGCCAGACTAGCGGGTCCGATGAGCAGTTCTTC.

This clone was seen more than once but under ten times. This rearrangement joins TRBV15 to TRBJ2-3, with TRBD1 matching over 7 bases. V dropped 3 bases and J dropped 6; count of bases not matched to a gene: 6. This CDR3 comprises 14 residues. Germline V gene lookup returns CDR1 LNHNV and CDR2 YYDKDF (reference sequence). The CDR3 is CATSSRQGADTQYF. CDR3 sequence (DNA): TGTGCCACCAGCAGTAGACAGGGAGCGGATACGCAGTATTTT.

V usage is TRBV7-2 and J usage is TRBJ2-6, with D possibly matching TRBD2 (6 bases). Germline CDR1 is SGHTA and CDR2 is FQGNSA. The CDR3 has 17 amino acids. V gave up 6 bases and J gave up 2 bases, with 17 bases separating them. Written as DNA, the CDR3 is TGTGCCAGCAGTAAGGGAGGAGGGGTGCCTGGGGCCAACGTCCTGACTTTC. Protein: CASSKGGGVPGANVLTF.